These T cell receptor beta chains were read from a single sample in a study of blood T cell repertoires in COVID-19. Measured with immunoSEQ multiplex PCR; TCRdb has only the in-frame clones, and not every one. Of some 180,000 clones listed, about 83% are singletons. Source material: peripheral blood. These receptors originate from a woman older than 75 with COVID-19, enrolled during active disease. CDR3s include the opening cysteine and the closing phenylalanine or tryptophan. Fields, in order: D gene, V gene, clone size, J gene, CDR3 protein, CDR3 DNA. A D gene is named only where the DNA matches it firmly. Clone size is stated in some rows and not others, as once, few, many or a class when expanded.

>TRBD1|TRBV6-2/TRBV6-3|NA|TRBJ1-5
CASSYSRGQVRYSNQPQHF
TGTGCCAGCAGTTACTCCCGAGGACAGGTCCGATATAGCAATCAGCCCCAGCATTTT
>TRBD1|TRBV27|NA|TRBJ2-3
CASSQNRGLGSDTQYF
TGTGCCAGCAGTCAGAACAGGGGGCTAGGGTCAGATACGCAGTATTTT
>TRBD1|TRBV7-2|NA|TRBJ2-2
CASSPGTGANTGELFF
TGTGCCAGCAGCCCAGGGACAGGGGCGAACACCGGGGAGCTGTTTTTT
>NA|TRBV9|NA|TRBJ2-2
CASSVDSTGELFF
TGTGCCAGCAGCGTAGACAGCACCGGGGAGCTGTTTTTT
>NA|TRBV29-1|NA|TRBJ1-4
CSVESGATNEKLFF
TGCAGCGTTGAATCCGGGGCAACTAATGAAAAACTGTTTTTT
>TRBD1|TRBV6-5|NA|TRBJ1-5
CASSPYSGGSAQHF
TGTGCCAGCAGTCCCTATTCAGGGGGATCAGCCCAGCATTTT
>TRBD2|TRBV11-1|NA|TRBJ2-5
CASSFIRGGDQETQYF
TGTGCCAGCAGCTTCATACGGGGGGGAGACCAAGAGACCCAGTACTTC
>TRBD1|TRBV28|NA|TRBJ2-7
CASSPPGQIYEQYF
TGTGCCAGCAGTCCTCCGGGACAGATCTACGAGCAGTACTTC
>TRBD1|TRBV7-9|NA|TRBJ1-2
CASSLGTGGSYYGYTF
TGTGCCAGCAGCTTAGGGACAGGGGGCTCCTACTATGGCTACACCTTC
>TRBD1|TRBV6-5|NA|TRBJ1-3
CAISKTGVGNTIYF
TGTGCCATCTCGAAGACAGGGGTTGGAAACACCATATATTTT
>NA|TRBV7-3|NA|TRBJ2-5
CASSLNPRKTQYF
TGTGCCAGCAGCTTAAACCCCAGGAAGACCCAGTACTTC
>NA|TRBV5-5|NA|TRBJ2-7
CASSLSGPTGEQYF
TGTGCCAGCAGCTTAAGTGGACCGACGGGGGAGCAGTACTTC
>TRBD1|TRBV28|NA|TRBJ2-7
CATDPTGLGTYEQYF
TGTGCCACCGACCCGACAGGGTTGGGGACCTACGAGCAGTACTTC
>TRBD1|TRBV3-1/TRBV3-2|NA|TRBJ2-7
CASSQDAGGWNYEQYF
TGTGCCAGCAGCCAAGATGCAGGGGGCTGGAACTACGAGCAGTACTTC
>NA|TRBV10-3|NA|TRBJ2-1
CAISGTGETNNEQFF
TGTGCCATCAGTGGTACGGGGGAGACGAACAATGAGCAGTTCTTC
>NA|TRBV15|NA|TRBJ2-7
CATSTSRYYEQYF
TGTGCCACCAGCACGAGTAGATACTACGAGCAGTACTTC
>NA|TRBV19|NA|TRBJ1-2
CASSASGTTVGGYTF
TGTGCCAGTAGTGCGTCCGGGACAACTGTGGGTGGCTACACCTTC
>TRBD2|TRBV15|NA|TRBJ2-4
CATSKGLAGGSADIQYF
TGTGCCACCAGCAAGGGACTAGCGGGAGGGTCGGCGGACATTCAGTACTTC
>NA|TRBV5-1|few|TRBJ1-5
CASSLTGQNYEPQHF
TGCGCCAGCAGCTTGACAGGGCAGAATTACGAGCCCCAGCATTTT
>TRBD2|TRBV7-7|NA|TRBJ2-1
CASSSGGLAGAIKFF
TGTGCCAGCAGCTCCGGGGGTCTAGCGGGAGCCATCAAGTTCTTC
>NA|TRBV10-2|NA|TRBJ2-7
CASRGASLTYEQYF
TGCGCCAGCAGGGGGGCCAGTTTGACCTACGAGCAGTACTTC
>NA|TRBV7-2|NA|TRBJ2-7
CASTVRVGEQYF
TGTGCCAGCACGGTCAGGGTGGGGGAGCAGTACTTC
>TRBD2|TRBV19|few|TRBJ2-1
CASKASGSYNEQFF
TGTGCCAGTAAGGCTAGCGGTTCCTACAATGAGCAGTTCTTC
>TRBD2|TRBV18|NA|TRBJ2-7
CASSPGLDFEQYF
TGTGCCAGCTCACCGGGACTAGACTTCGAGCAGTACTTC
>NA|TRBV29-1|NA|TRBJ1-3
CSVGRRDGNSGNTIYF
TGCAGCGTTGGCCGCCGCGACGGGAACTCTGGAAACACCATATATTTT
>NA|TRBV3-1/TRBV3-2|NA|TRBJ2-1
CASSQIFQDDEQFF
TGTGCCAGCAGCCAAATCTTTCAGGATGATGAGCAGTTCTTC
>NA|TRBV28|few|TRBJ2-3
CASVGGPSAQYF
TGTGCCAGCGTTGGTGGGCCATCGGCGCAGTATTTT
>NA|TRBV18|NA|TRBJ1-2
CASSPATANYGYTF
TGTGCCAGCTCACCAGCGACAGCTAACTATGGCTACACCTTC
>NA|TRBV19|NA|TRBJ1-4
CASSMGVGPNEKLFF
TGTGCCAGTAGTATGGGCGTGGGCCCTAATGAAAAACTGTTTTTT
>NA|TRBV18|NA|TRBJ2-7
CASSPPYSSYEQYF
TGTGCCAGCTCACCACCGTACAGTTCCTACGAGCAGTACTTC
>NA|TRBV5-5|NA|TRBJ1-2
CASSFSAGGYTF
TGTGCCAGCAGCTTTTCAGCCGGGGGCTACACCTTC
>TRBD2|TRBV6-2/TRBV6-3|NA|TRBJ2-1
CASSYGAGGVDEQFF
TGTGCCAGCAGTTACGGAGCGGGGGGGGTGGATGAGCAGTTCTTC
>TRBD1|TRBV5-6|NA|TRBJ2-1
CASGQGMGYNEQFF
TGTGCCAGCGGACAGGGTATGGGCTACAATGAGCAGTTCTTC
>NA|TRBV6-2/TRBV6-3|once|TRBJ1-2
CASSFPHQNYGYTF
TGTGCCAGCAGTTTCCCACATCAGAACTATGGCTACACCTTC
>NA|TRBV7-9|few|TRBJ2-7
CASSLVGGTYEQYF
TGTGCCAGCAGCTTGGTAGGCGGAACCTACGAGCAGTACTTC
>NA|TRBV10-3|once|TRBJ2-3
CAISEISGTDTQYF
TGTGCCATCAGTGAAATTAGCGGCACAGATACGCAGTATTTT
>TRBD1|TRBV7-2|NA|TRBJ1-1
CASRFDRVRTEAFF
TGTGCCAGCAGATTCGACAGGGTACGTACTGAAGCTTTCTTT
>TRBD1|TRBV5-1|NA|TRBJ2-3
CASSVDRGTDTQYF
TGCGCCAGCAGCGTGGACAGGGGCACAGATACGCAGTATTTT
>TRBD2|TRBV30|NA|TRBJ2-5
CAWSAQGGAETQYF
TGTGCCTGGAGTGCCCAGGGAGGGGCAGAGACCCAGTACTTC
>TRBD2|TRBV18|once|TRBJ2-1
CASSPLAGTYNEQFF
TGTGCCAGCTCACCTCTAGCGGGGACCTACAATGAGCAGTTCTTC
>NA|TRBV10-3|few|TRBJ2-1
CAISSGFEQFF
TGTGCCATCAGTTCAGGGTTCGAGCAGTTCTTC
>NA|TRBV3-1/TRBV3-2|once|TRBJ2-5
CASTLRTSQETQYF
TGTGCCAGCACCCTTAGGACTTCCCAAGAGACCCAGTACTTC